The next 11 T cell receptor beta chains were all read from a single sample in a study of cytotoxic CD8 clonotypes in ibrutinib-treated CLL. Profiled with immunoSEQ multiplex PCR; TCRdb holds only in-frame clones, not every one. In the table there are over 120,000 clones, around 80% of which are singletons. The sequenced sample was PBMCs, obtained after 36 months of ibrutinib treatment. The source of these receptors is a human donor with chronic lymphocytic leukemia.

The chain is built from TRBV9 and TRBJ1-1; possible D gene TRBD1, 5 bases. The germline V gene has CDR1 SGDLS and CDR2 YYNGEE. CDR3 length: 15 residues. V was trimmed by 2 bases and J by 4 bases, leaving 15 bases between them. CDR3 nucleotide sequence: TGTGCCAGCAGCGTTGGCAGTCAGGGCATCACTGAAGCTTTCTTT. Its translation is CASSVGSQGITEAFF.

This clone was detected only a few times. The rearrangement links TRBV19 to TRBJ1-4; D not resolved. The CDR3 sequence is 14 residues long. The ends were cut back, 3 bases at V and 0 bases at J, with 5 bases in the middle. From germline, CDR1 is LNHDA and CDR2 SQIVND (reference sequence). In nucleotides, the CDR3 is TGTGCCAGTAGTATGCCCCCAACTAATGAAAAACTGTTTTTT. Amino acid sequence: CASSMPPTNEKLFF.

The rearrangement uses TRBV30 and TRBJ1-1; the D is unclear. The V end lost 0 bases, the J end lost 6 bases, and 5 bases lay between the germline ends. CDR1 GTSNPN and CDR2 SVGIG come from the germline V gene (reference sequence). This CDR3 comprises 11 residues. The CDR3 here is CAWSVGSEAFF. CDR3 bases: TGTGCCTGGAGTGTAGGATCTGAAGCTTTCTTT.

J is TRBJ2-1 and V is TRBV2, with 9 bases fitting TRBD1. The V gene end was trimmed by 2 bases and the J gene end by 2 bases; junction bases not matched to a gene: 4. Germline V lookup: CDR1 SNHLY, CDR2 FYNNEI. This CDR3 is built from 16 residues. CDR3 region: CASSESRDRAYNEQFF. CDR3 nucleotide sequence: TGTGCCAGCAGTGAATCCCGGGACAGGGCCTACAATGAGCAGTTCTTC.

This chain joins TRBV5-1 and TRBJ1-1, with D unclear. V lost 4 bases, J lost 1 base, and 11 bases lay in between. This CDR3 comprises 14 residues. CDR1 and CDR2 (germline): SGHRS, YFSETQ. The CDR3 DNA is TGCGCCAGCAGCCCTGGCCCCCAGAACACTGAAGCTTTCTTT. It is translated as CASSPGPQNTEAFF.

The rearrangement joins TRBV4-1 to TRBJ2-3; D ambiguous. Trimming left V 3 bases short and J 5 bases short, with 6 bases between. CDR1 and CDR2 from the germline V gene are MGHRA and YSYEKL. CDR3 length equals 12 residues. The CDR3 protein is CASSQHQDTQYF. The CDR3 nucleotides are TGCGCCAGCAGCCAGCACCAAGATACGCAGTATTTT.

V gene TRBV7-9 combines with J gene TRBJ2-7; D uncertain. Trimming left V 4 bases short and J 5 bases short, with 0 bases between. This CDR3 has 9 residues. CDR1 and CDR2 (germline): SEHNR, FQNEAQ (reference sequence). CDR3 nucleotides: TGTGCCAGCAGCTACGAGCAGTACTTC. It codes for CASSYEQYF.

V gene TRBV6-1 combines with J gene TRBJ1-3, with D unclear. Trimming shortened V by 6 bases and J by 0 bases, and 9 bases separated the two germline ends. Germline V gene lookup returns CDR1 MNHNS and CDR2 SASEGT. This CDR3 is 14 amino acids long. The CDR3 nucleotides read TGTGCCAGCAGACGGGTTCTCTCTGGAAACACCATATATTTT. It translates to CASRRVLSGNTIYF.

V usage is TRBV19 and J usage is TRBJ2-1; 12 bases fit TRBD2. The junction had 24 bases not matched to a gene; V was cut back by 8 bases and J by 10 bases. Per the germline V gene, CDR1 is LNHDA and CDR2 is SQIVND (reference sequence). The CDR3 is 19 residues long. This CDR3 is CASGEQGGTSGRPPKEQFF. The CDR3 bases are TGTGCCAGTGGTGAACAGGGCGGGACTAGCGGGCGACCCCCGAAAGAGCAGTTCTTC. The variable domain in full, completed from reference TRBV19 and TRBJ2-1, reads DGGITQSPKYLFRKEGQNVTLSCEQNLNHDAMYWYRQDPGQGLRLIYYSQIVNDFQKGDIAEGYSVSREKKESFPLTVTSAQKNPTAFYLCASGEQGGTSGRPPKEQFFGPGTRLTVL.

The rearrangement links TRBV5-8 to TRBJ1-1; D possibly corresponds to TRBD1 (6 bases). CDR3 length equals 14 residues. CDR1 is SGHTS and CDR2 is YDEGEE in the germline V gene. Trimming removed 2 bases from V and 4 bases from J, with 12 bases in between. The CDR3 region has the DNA TGTGCCAGCAGCTTCGGGGGGCTGGGCACTGAAGCTTTCTTT. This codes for CASSFGGLGTEAFF.

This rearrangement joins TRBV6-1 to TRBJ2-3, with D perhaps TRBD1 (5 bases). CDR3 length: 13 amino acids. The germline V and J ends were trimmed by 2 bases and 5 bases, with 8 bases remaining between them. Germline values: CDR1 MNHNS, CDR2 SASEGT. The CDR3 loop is CASSELGRDTQYF. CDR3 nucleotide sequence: TGTGCCAGCAGTGAATTGGGGCGAGATACGCAGTATTTT.